Here is one T cell receptor (beta chain) with its context. Its antigen is as yet unknown. Libraries were prepared by immunoSEQ multiplex PCR; TCRdb keeps only in-frame clonotypes and omits some of them. The table records fewer than 100,000 clones, more than 90% of them present only once. This specimen belongs to a study of T cell responses to AZD1222 COVID-19 vaccine. General study results and limits: Vaccination with two AZD1222 doses was followed by a rise in Spike-specific TCR breadth and depth.

This receptor was obtained from an adult in good health. This material consisted of peripheral blood, taken on day 0 of AZD1222 vaccination.

The CDR3 region is CASSLGDSPLHF. The CDR3 region has the DNA TGTGCCAGCAGTTTAGGGGATTCACCCCTCCACTTT. This sequence joins TRBV28 and TRBJ1-6; D not certain. CDR3 length equals 12 residues. The germline gives CDR1 MDHEN, CDR2 SYDVKM. Trimming took 2 bases from V and 8 from J, leaving 4 bases between them.